The clone carrying this T cell receptor (beta chain) has ten or more counts. What it recognizes is unknown. The CDR3 length is 11 residues. Deletions cut 1 base from V and 3 bases from J, with 1 base between. Germline values: CDR1 MDHEN, CDR2 SYDVKM. This sample was taken from a study of response to subunit inactivated influenza vaccine. Regarding the study as a whole: The authors suggested that every seasonal influenza vaccination recruits few new T cells.

TCRdb reanalysed the RT-PCR reads using MiXCR and keeps one entry per CDR3 protein. The sample carries 500,000 to 650,000 distinct CDR3 sequences, 7.5% to 8.5% recorded once. The sample here was PBMCs from blood, taken around 25 months after vaccination. This clonotype was sampled from a man aged 50-75 years who received an inactivated influenza vaccine. The V and J genes are TRBV28 and TRBJ2-7; D ambiguous. The CDR3 spells CASSLFYEQYF. Written as DNA, the CDR3 is TGTGCCAGCAGTTTATTCTACGAGCAGTACTTC.